A single sample is the source of the 20 T cell receptor beta chains below, sequenced in a study of spatial heterogeneity in lung cancer. Each CDR3 protein is one row after TCRdb ran MiXCR on the 5' RACE reads. The sample has 45,000 to 50,000 distinct CDR3 sequences; 12% are singletons. Regarding time point: blood at routine non-recurrence follow-up after resection. Sequencing used PBMCs, obtained at follow-up. The receptors originated from a male donor with early-stage non-small cell lung cancer.

This chain joins TRBV28 and TRBJ1-2, with D unclear. Per germline, CDR1 MDHEN and CDR2 SYDVKM. Trimming left V 4 bases short and J 1 base short, with 7 bases between. This CDR3 has 13 amino acids. CDR3 bases: TGTGCCAGCAGTTACAGCTATAACTATGGCTACACCTTC. It specifies CASSYSYNYGYTF.

The table lists this clonotype with a few counts. The gene calls are TRBV28 and TRBJ2-5; 11 bases match TRBD1. J was trimmed by 5 bases and V by 8 bases; bases with no gene match: 4. The V gene's germline CDR1 is MDHEN and CDR2 SYDVKM. The CDR3 spans 13 residues. Here the CDR3 DNA reads TGTGCCAGCCGGACAGGGGGCTACGAGACCCAGTACTTC. Its translation: CASRTGGYETQYF. Filled out from reference TRBV28 and TRBJ2-5, the complete variable domain reads DVKVTQSSRYLVKRTGEKVFLECVQDMDHENMFWYRQDPGLGLRLIYFSYDVKMKEKGDIPEGYSVSREKKERFSLILESASTNQTSMYLCASRTGGYETQYFGPGTRLLVL.

This clonotype occurred many times. V gene TRBV7-2 combines with J gene TRBJ1-4; 10 bases align to TRBD1. Germline assignment: CDR1 SGHTA and CDR2 FQGNSA. V was clipped by 3 bases and J by 4 bases; unmatched bases: 5. The CDR3 length is 16 residues. The CDR3 spells CASSLGGQGSNEKLFF. In DNA form, the CDR3 reads TGTGCCAGCAGCTTGGGGGGACAGGGGAGTAATGAAAAACTGTTTTTT.

Many counts were recorded for this clonotype. CDR3 nucleotides: TGTGCCAGCGGTCGGTCAGAGAACACTGAAGCTTTCTTT. Protein product: CASGRSENTEAFF. V gene TRBV6-2 or TRBV6-3 combines with J gene TRBJ1-1; no firm D call. The CDR3 contains 13 residues. With 8 bases removed from V and 1 base from J, the gap between germline ends came to 11 bases. The V gene's germline CDR1 is MNHEY and CDR2 SVGEGT.

This clonotype came up a few times. The J gene is TRBJ1-1, the V gene TRBV3-1; D is uncertain. The CDR3 is 15 residues long. With 1 base removed from V and 1 base from J, the gap between germline ends came to 10 bases. Germline CDR1 and CDR2: LGHDT and YNNKEL (reference sequence). The CDR3 sequence is CASSQAWAGNTEAFF. Here the CDR3 DNA reads TGTGCCAGCAGCCAAGCCTGGGCGGGGAACACTGAAGCTTTCTTT.

The rearrangement uses TRBV10-3 and TRBJ2-7; 7 bases are shared with TRBD2. The CDR3 has 12 amino acids. J gave up 7 bases and V 11 bases, and 11 bases lay outside the gene matches. In germline, CDR1 is ENHRY, CDR2 SYGVKD. CDR3 amino acids: CASNGQGGEQYF. The CDR3 DNA reads TGTGCCTCAAACGGGCAGGGAGGGGAGCAGTACTTC.

This clonotype was found many times. The chain employs TRBV29-1 and TRBJ2-5, with D tentatively TRBD1 (6 bases). Per the germline V gene, CDR1 is SQVTM and CDR2 is ANQGSEA. The CDR3 totals 13 residues. V lost 5 bases to trimming and J lost 4 bases, with 14 bases between them. This CDR3 reads CSVLRGVGETQYF. The CDR3, as DNA: TGCAGCGTTCTCAGGGGAGTCGGAGAGACCCAGTACTTC.

The sample holds many counts of this clonotype. This chain connects TRBV7-8 to TRBJ1-6, with TRBD1 matching 7 bases. Germline lookup yields CDR1 SGHVS and CDR2 FQNEAQ. Unmatched junction bases numbered 5, after V lost 6 bases and J lost 9 bases. The CDR3 spans 13 residues. CDR3 coding DNA: TGTGCCAGCAGGGACAGGATCAGTTCACCCCTCCACTTT. Translated, it gives CASRDRISSPLHF.

This clonotype was seen repeatedly, ten times or more. J is TRBJ2-3 and V is TRBV3-1; 8 bases are a match to TRBD2. The CDR3 runs 15 residues. Germline V CDR1 and CDR2: LGHDT, YNNKEL (reference sequence). V lost 4 bases and J lost 2; bases outside the gene matches: 5. The CDR3 protein is CASSPGLADTDTQYF. The CDR3, as DNA: TGTGCCAGCAGCCCCGGACTAGCCGACACAGATACGCAGTATTTT.

This clonotype was found many times. The chain carries TRBV29-1 and TRBJ2-1; D might be TRBD1 (5 bases). Trimming pared 3 bases from V and 2 bases from J, leaving 8 bases between. CDR1 is SQVTM, CDR2 ANQGSEA, per germline. The CDR3 runs 13 residues. CDR3 coding DNA: TGCAGCGTTGATGGGGCTCCCTACAATGAGCAGTTCTTC. It translates to CSVDGAPYNEQFF.

This clonotype has at least ten counts. The chain combines TRBV10-3 with TRBJ2-3; TRBD2 aligns across 9 bases. Per the germline V gene, CDR1 is ENHRY and CDR2 is SYGVKD. The V and J ends lost 0 bases and 0 bases, in that order; junction bases with no gene match: 16. This CDR3 has 21 amino acids. The CDR3 sequence is CAISESATSGGGPISTDTQYF. The CDR3, as DNA: TGTGCCATCAGTGAGTCGGCGACTAGCGGCGGAGGACCTATCAGCACAGATACGCAGTATTTT.

J is TRBJ2-3 and V is TRBV29-1; TRBD1 might be the D (8 bases). Trimming took off 5 bases at V and 2 bases at J, with 14 bases between the two ends. The V gene's germline CDR1 is SQVTM and CDR2 ANQGSEA. The CDR3 contains 14 residues. This chain's CDR3 is CSVKTGGDTDTQYF. The CDR3 bases are TGCAGCGTTAAAACAGGGGGGGACACAGATACGCAGTATTTT.

The table lists this clonotype with a few counts. The rearrangement uses TRBV6-6 and TRBJ1-3; weak D call: TRBD1 (5 bases). The germline V gene has CDR1 MNHNY and CDR2 SVGAGI (reference sequence). Trimming left V 0 bases short and J 0 bases short, with 12 bases between. This CDR3 contains 17 residues. CDR3: CASSYSEGRGSGNTIYF. The CDR3 bases are TGTGCCAGCAGTTACTCAGAGGGACGAGGCTCTGGAAACACCATATATTTT.

The chain links TRBV6-2 or TRBV6-3 to TRBJ2-7, with D perhaps TRBD2 (6 bases). The CDR3 is made up of 13 amino acids. Trimming removed 4 bases at V and 7 bases at J, with 14 bases between. From germline, CDR1 is MNHEY and CDR2 SVGEGT. As DNA, the CDR3 is TGTGCCAGCAGTTTTGCAGGGCGGGGAGAGCAGTACTTC. Translated: CASSFAGRGEQYF.

The genes are TRBV27 and TRBJ1-4; D might be TRBD1 (5 bases). V lost 5 bases, J lost 5 bases, and 12 bases lay in between. The CDR3 length is 14 residues. Germline CDR1 and CDR2: MNHEY and SMNVEV (reference sequence). The CDR3 nucleotides read TGTGCCAGCAGTCCCGGACAACGCAATGAAAAACTGTTTTTT. Amino acids: CASSPGQRNEKLFF. The full variable domain, in which reference TRBV27 and TRBJ1-4 provide the parts outside the CDR3, is EAQVTQNPRYLITVTGKKLTVTCSQNMNHEYMSWYRQDPGLGLRQIYYSMNVEVTDKGDVPEGYKVSRKEKRNFPLILESPSPNQTSLYFCASSPGQRNEKLFFGSGTQLSVL.

At least ten counts were recorded for this clonotype. The chain is built from TRBV5-1 and TRBJ1-1; D is unclear. CDR1 SGHRS and CDR2 YFSETQ come from the germline V gene. The CDR3 sequence is 16 residues long. V lost 2 bases and J lost 1, with 15 bases in between. CDR3 in amino acids: CASSLQPGPANTEAFF. In nucleotides, the CDR3 is TGCGCCAGCAGCTTACAACCGGGCCCGGCGAACACTGAAGCTTTCTTT.

Many counts were recorded for this clonotype. The chain is built from TRBV12-3 or TRBV12-4 and TRBJ2-1; D not resolved. The CDR3 has 14 residues. Trimming removed 2 bases from V and 7 bases from J, with 12 bases in between. CDR3 sequence: CASSLSPSTNEQFF. As DNA, the CDR3 is TGTGCCAGCAGTTTATCCCCTAGTACAAATGAGCAGTTCTTC.

In this sample, this clonotype turned up many times. This chain uses TRBV7-2 with TRBJ2-7; TRBD1 or TRBD2 may be the D gene (5 bases each). V gave up 5 bases and J gave up 2 bases, with 22 bases separating them. The germline V gene has CDR1 SGHTA and CDR2 FQGNSA. The CDR3 loop spans 17 amino acids. The CDR3: CASSPPPGRMIAYEQYF. CDR3 in DNA: TGTGCCAGCAGCCCTCCCCCGGGACGGATGATTGCCTACGAGCAGTACTTC.

This chain connects TRBV28 to TRBJ2-7, with D possibly matching TRBD2 (6 bases). V was pared by 2 bases and J by 4 bases, with 9 bases between. CDR1 MDHEN and CDR2 SYDVKM come from the germline V gene. This CDR3 has 13 amino acids. Here the CDR3 DNA reads TGTGCCAGCAGTTTAATAGCGGAATACGAGCAGTACTTC. Residues: CASSLIAEYEQYF.

Ten or more counts support this clonotype. This sequence joins TRBV20-1 and TRBJ2-5; 12 bases fit TRBD2. Germline assignment: CDR1 DFQATT and CDR2 SNEGSKA (reference sequence). V shed 0 bases, J shed 6 bases, and the junction held 8 bases outside the gene matches. The CDR3 covers 16 residues. CDR3 residues: CSARDPLAGGPKTQYF. As DNA, the CDR3 is TGCAGTGCTAGAGACCCCCTAGCGGGAGGGCCAAAGACCCAGTACTTC.